Detailed here is one T cell receptor beta chain. The record originates from a study of blood T cell repertoires in COVID-19. Turning to the study itself: COVID-19 samples, acute and convalescent, were from the United States, Italy and Spain.

In the authors' workflow: From reference gene primer amplification, estimates of nucleated cell counts were derived. Only in-frame clones appear in the TCRdb table, and some are missing; sequencing was by immunoSEQ multiplex PCR. The V and J calls and clone size were taken over from that table, and D and trimming were inferred from the DNA. The sample yields roughly 400,000 clones, about 88% seen once. The V gene's germline CDR1 is LGHDT and CDR2 YNNKEL (reference sequence). The CDR3 sequence is 15 residues long. The ends lost 3 bases at V and 10 bases at J; junction bases unmatched: 5. The specimen sequenced was PBMCs or T cells enriched from blood (not recorded which). The sequence derives from a woman under 30 who had been exposed to COVID-19. The chain links TRBV3-1 (or the pseudogene TRBV3-2) to TRBJ1-6; TRBD1 matches 11 bases. The CDR3 bases are TGTGCCAGCAGCCATGGCGGGACAGGGGGATCACCCCTCCACTTT. Translation: CASSHGGTGGSPLHF.